This T cell receptor (beta chain) is drawn from a study of blood T cell repertoires in COVID-19. Study context: Acute-phase and convalescent COVID-19 samples originated in the United States, Italy and Spain.

With 4 bases clipped from V and 1 base from J, the junction kept 6 bases outside the gene matches. CDR1 MNHEY and CDR2 SVGAGI come from the germline V gene. This CDR3 comprises 15 residues. Per the authors' pipeline: Quantification of nucleated cells was approximated via reference gene primer amplification. Method: immunoSEQ multiplex PCR; TCRdb's copy keeps in-frame clones and lacks some. The V and J calls and clone size were taken over from that table, and D and trimming were inferred from the DNA. The table shows approximately 350,000 clones, with around 80% occurring only once. Sequenced: peripheral blood. This rearrangement joins TRBV6-5 to TRBJ2-7, with 8 bases identical to TRBD1. The receptor comes from a young man with active or convalescent COVID-19. The CDR3 sequence is CASSSDRGISYEQYF. Here the CDR3 DNA reads TGTGCCAGCAGTTCCGACAGGGGAATTTCCTACGAGCAGTACTTC.